Given below is one T cell receptor (beta chain) in context. The data stem from a study of blood T cell repertoires in COVID-19. Whole-study context: The cDNA or gDNA used as material had been derived from T cells, B-cell-depleted T cells, or PBMCs.

The CDR3 has 15 amino acids. CDR1 MDHEN and CDR2 SYDVKM come from the germline V gene. Trimming stripped 7 bases from V and 0 bases from J, with 13 bases between. Using immunoSEQ multiplex PCR, the repertoire was profiled, and TCRdb retains in-frame clones only, with some absent. This table has 150,000 to 200,000 clones, roughly 86% appearing once. V usage is TRBV28 and J usage is TRBJ1-5; D is unclear. The sequence derives from a man aged 65 to 79 with acute or convalescent COVID-19. Sample: peripheral blood. The CDR3 region is CASIGGVISNQPQHF. The CDR3 bases are TGTGCCAGCATAGGCGGGGTCATTAGCAATCAGCCCCAGCATTTT.